The 21 T cell receptor beta chains listed next were all sequenced from one sample in a study of T cells in Graves' hyperthyroidism and ophthalmopathy. Researchers took RNA transcripts and amplified the TCR beta CDR3 regions from them. First-round RT-PCR targeting the TCR CDR3 was performed with the HTBI primer set. TCRdb fed the multiplex PCR reads into MiXCR, producing one record per CDR3 protein. The repertoire consists of about 350,000 distinct CDR3 sequences, with 13% to 15% occurring once and the leading ten covering under 25%. The specimen was blood. The receptors shown here come from a woman aged 55-70 years with Graves' ophthalmopathy.

This clonotype was observed a single time. The V gene is TRBV9, the J gene TRBJ1-2; possible D gene TRBD1, 5 bases. From germline, CDR1 is SGDLS and CDR2 YYNGEE. The ends were cut back, 3 bases at V and 5 bases at J, with 20 bases in the middle. CDR3 length equals 16 residues. CDR3 in DNA: TGTGCCAGCAGCGCAACCGGGACCCGAGGAGAGTATGGCTACACCTTC. Its translation is CASSATGTRGEYGYTF.

The V gene is TRBV28, the J gene TRBJ2-7; TRBD1 matches at 8 bases. The CDR3 has 16 residues. From germline, CDR1 is MDHEN and CDR2 SYDVKM. V gave up 0 bases and J gave up 3 bases; unmatched junction bases: 7. CDR3 bases: TGTGCCAGCAGTTTATGGCAGGGGGCGAATCTCTACGAGCAGTACTTC. Protein product: CASSLWQGANLYEQYF.

There are a few counts of this clonotype. The rearrangement joins TRBV11-2 to TRBJ2-7; tentatively, D is TRBD2 (6 bases). The length of the CDR3 is 18 residues. Germline loops: CDR1 SGHAT, CDR2 FQNNGV. V was shortened by 4 bases and J by 1 base, with 23 bases between the two germline ends. The DNA of the CDR3 is TGTGCCAGCAGCTCGGGACCGCCGGGACTCAAAAGGTCCTACGAGCAGTACTTC. Translation: CASSSGPPGLKRSYEQYF.

The chain is built from TRBV11-3 and TRBJ2-3; the D gene is possibly TRBD2 (6 bases). Germline lookup yields CDR1 SGHNT and CDR2 YENEEA. Trimming stripped 8 bases from V and 2 bases from J, with 14 bases between. The CDR3 runs to 14 residues. CDR3 protein: CASAHRDSTDTQYF. The CDR3 coding sequence is TGTGCCAGCGCACACCGGGACTCCACAGATACGCAGTATTTT.

This clonotype was counted ten times or more. The chain couples TRBV3-1 to TRBJ2-5; no definite D call. Germline CDR1 and CDR2: LGHDT and YNNKEL (reference sequence). The V gene lost 3 bases and the J gene lost 4 bases, with 18 bases spanning the gap. The CDR3 length is 16 residues. This chain's CDR3 is CASSQSLIRVPETQYF. The CDR3 nucleotides are TGTGCCAGCAGCCAGTCGTTGATTCGTGTCCCAGAGACCCAGTACTTC.

The rearrangement links TRBV28 to TRBJ2-2; D is possibly TRBD1 (5 bases). The CDR3 is made up of 17 amino acids. V lost 7 bases and J lost 1, with 19 bases in between. CDR1 MDHEN and CDR2 SYDVKM come from the germline V gene. In DNA, the CDR3 is TGTGCCAGCACCATCGGTGGGGCCCGAAGGAACACCGGGGAGCTGTTTTTT. Translated, it gives CASTIGGARRNTGELFF.

This clonotype was counted many times. The chain is built from TRBV7-9 and TRBJ1-2; 9 bases agree with TRBD1. Per the germline V gene, CDR1 is SEHNR and CDR2 is FQNEAQ (reference sequence). This CDR3 comprises 15 residues. Trimming took 4 bases from V and 8 from J; bases not matched to a gene: 11. For the CDR3, the DNA is TGTGCCAGCAGCTCGGGACAGGGCGCTTTCGAAGGCTACACCTTC. It encodes CASSSGQGAFEGYTF.

The table lists this clonotype with many counts. The rearrangement uses TRBV7-2 and TRBJ2-2; weak D call: TRBD1 (6 bases). CDR1 is SGHTA, CDR2 FQGNSA, per germline. The CDR3 length is 15 residues. V was trimmed by 2 bases and J by 3 bases, leaving 10 bases between them. The CDR3 bases are TGTGCCAGCAGCTTATGGGGGCAAGACACCGGGGAGCTGTTTTTT. Translating gives CASSLWGQDTGELFF. Complete variable domain (other parts from reference TRBV7-2 and TRBJ2-2): GAGVSQSPSNKVTEKGKDVELRCDPISGHTALYWYRQSLGQGLEFLIYFQGNSAPDKSGLPSDRFSAERTGGSVSTLTIQRTQQEDSAVYLCASSLWGQDTGELFFGEGSRLTVL.

This chain links TRBV11-2 with TRBJ1-6, with D unclear. The CDR3 is 14 amino acids. Germline values: CDR1 SGHAT, CDR2 FQNNGV. Trimming stripped 5 bases from V and 6 bases from J, with 11 bases between. This CDR3 reads CASSQKPSNSPLHF. CDR3 sequence (DNA): TGTGCCAGCAGCCAAAAGCCAAGTAATTCACCCCTCCACTTT.

This clonotype was recorded a few times. The V call is TRBV11-3, the J call TRBJ2-3; no clear D gene. Germline V CDR1 and CDR2: SGHNT, YENEEA. V was trimmed by 5 bases and J by 1 base, leaving 10 bases between them. This CDR3 is built from 14 residues. Here the CDR3 DNA reads TGTGCCAGCAGCAACCCGGTGGGCACAGATACGCAGTATTTT. Amino acid sequence: CASSNPVGTDTQYF.

Worth noting for this clonotype: One base away lies a much larger clone, so this may be a sequencing read error. The chain joins TRBV27 to TRBJ1-1; possible D gene TRBD1, 5 bases. The germline V gene encodes CDR1 MNHEY and CDR2 SMNVEV (reference sequence). This CDR3 has 15 amino acids. CDR3 nucleotide sequence: TGTGCCAGGAGTTTATCGGAGGGGATTAACACTGAAGCTTTCTTT. It yields the protein CARSLSEGINTEAFF.

This clonotype showed up many times. CDR3 region: CASCVAGAFGELFF. CDR3 nucleotides: TGTGCCAGCTGCGTAGCGGGAGCTTTCGGGGAGCTGTTTTTT. The chain combines TRBV5-8 with TRBJ2-2; 9 nucleotides align to TRBD2. CDR3 size: 14 residues. J lost 7 bases, V lost 7 bases, and 8 bases had no gene match. The germline V gene has CDR1 SGHTS and CDR2 YDEGEE.

This clonotype was seen ten or more times. In DNA form, the CDR3 reads TGTGCCAGCAGCGGAGAAGGGGGACGGTACAATGAGCAGTTCTTC. Its translation: CASSGEGGRYNEQFF. The gene calls are TRBV7-3 and TRBJ2-1; possibly TRBD1 for D (6 bases). Deletions cut 5 bases from V and 4 bases from J, with 15 bases between. CDR3 size: 15 residues. The germline CDR1 and CDR2 sequences are SGHTA and FQGTGA.

A note on this clonotype: A much larger clone lies a single base off, so this may be a read error. The chain combines TRBV3-1 with TRBJ2-3, with 8 positions matching TRBD1. Germline CDR1 is LGHDT and CDR2 is YNNKEL (reference sequence). The CDR3 extends over 13 amino acids. The CDR3 here is CGSSLHRGDTQYF. The CDR3 bases are TGTGGCAGCAGCCTACACAGGGGGGATACGCAGTATTTT.

J is TRBJ2-5 and V is TRBV15, with D maybe TRBD1 (6 bases). Germline assignment: CDR1 LNHNV and CDR2 YYDKDF (reference sequence). The CDR3 contains 16 residues. Trimming stripped 1 base from V and 3 bases from J, with 15 bases between. The CDR3 DNA reads TGTGCCACCAGCAGAGCAACAAACTCAGGGGAAGAGACCCAGTACTTC. It is translated as CATSRATNSGEETQYF.

This clonotype was recorded at least ten times. CDR3 nucleotide sequence: TGTGCCAGCAGTCAGGGACAGATCAGGAATGAGCAGTTCTTC. Translation gives CASSQGQIRNEQFF. This chain uses TRBV27 with TRBJ2-1; 7 nucleotides align to TRBD1. In germline, CDR1 is MNHEY, CDR2 SMNVEV (reference sequence). Losses at the gene ends were 5 bases for V and 7 bases for J; bases not matched to a gene: 8. This CDR3 has 14 residues.

In this sample, this clonotype turned up a few times. This chain connects TRBV29-1 to TRBJ2-3; 12 nucleotides line up with TRBD2. Per germline, CDR1 SQVTM and CDR2 ANQGSEA. This CDR3 has 15 residues. With V trimmed by 5 bases and J by 5 bases, 8 bases remained unmatched. CDR3 loop: CSVSTSGSKGDTQYF. For the CDR3, the DNA is TGCAGCGTTTCGACTAGCGGGAGCAAGGGAGATACGCAGTATTTT.

This clonotype occurred a few times. The gene calls are TRBV3-1 and TRBJ2-6, with 10 nucleotides matching TRBD2. The CDR3 spans 14 residues. Germline lookup yields CDR1 LGHDT and CDR2 YNNKEL (reference sequence). V gave up 9 bases and J gave up 4 bases; unmatched junction bases: 3. Here the CDR3 DNA reads TGTGCCAGTACTAGCGGGAAGGGGGCCAACGTCCTGACTTTC. Its translation: CASTSGKGANVLTF.

Many counts were recorded for this clonotype. The CDR3 here is CASNTGPSGTDTQYF. The DNA for the CDR3 is TGTGCCAGCAACACCGGGCCTAGCGGCACAGATACGCAGTATTTT. This chain joins TRBV11-3 and TRBJ2-3; possibly TRBD2 for D (6 bases). With 7 bases removed from V and 1 base from J, the gap between germline ends came to 15 bases. The CDR3 is 15 residues long. Germline assignment: CDR1 SGHNT and CDR2 YENEEA.

This clonotype occurred many times. The genes are TRBV9 and TRBJ2-1, with 9 bases aligning to TRBD2. V was pared by 0 bases and J by 9 bases, with 10 bases of the junction left unmatched. This CDR3 has 16 amino acids. From germline, CDR1 is SGDLS and CDR2 YYNGEE. CDR3 nucleotide sequence: TGTGCCAGCAGCGTAGGGGGTTGGACTAGCGATTCTGAGCAGTTCTTC. Its translation is CASSVGGWTSDSEQFF. The complete variable domain, with remaining parts taken from reference TRBV9 and TRBJ2-1, reads DSGVTQTPKHLITATGQRVTLRCSPRSGDLSVYWYQQSLDQGLQFLIQYYNGEERAKGNILERFSAQQFPDLHSELNLSSLELGDSALYFCASSVGGWTSDSEQFFGPGTRLTVL.

This clonotype came up many times. The chain recombines TRBV9 with TRBJ2-7; perhaps TRBD2 as D (7 bases). CDR1 and CDR2 from the germline V gene are SGDLS and YYNGEE. V was shortened by 0 bases and J by 2 bases, with 15 bases between the two germline ends. The CDR3 runs to 16 residues. The CDR3 bases are TGTGCCAGCAGCGTAGGAGGGGGGGACACCGCCTACGAGCAGTACTTC. It translates to CASSVGGGDTAYEQYF.